The 7 T cell receptor beta chains presented below share a single source sample, sequenced in a study of blood T cell repertoires in COVID-19. Sequencing was performed with immunoSEQ multiplex PCR; in TCRdb, only in-frame clones are kept and a portion is missing. Of around 250,000 clones detected, 70% to 90% appear once; the ten largest clones hold 6.2%. Sequenced material: peripheral blood. The source is a man in his 60s with acute or convalescent COVID-19.

J is TRBJ1-1 and V is TRBV9; D not resolved. Trimming pared 0 bases from V and 2 bases from J, leaving 11 bases between. Germline loops: CDR1 SGDLS, CDR2 YYNGEE. The CDR3 runs 15 residues. The CDR3, as DNA: TGTGCCAGCAGCGTAGGTCCGAGTCAAAACACTGAAGCTTTCTTT. Translating gives CASSVGPSQNTEAFF.

As concerns this clone: This sample also contains other DNA sequences that code for the same CDR3. The rearrangement joins TRBV3-1 (or the pseudogene TRBV3-2) to TRBJ1-1; no clear D. CDR3 length: 13 amino acids. The V end was cut by 2 bases, the J end by 2 bases, with 6 bases between. The germline V gene has CDR1 LGHDT and CDR2 YNNKEL (reference sequence). CDR3 coding DNA: TGTGCCAGCAGCCAACAGGCAAACACTGAAGCTTTCTTT. It yields the protein CASSQQANTEAFF.

In regard to this clone: The junction shows a germline mismatch at one end, possibly a read error. The chain employs TRBV7-8 and TRBJ2-7; 7 bases map to TRBD1. The CDR3 is 11 amino acids. Germline V gene data show CDR1 as SGHVS and CDR2 as FQNEAQ. The CDR3 reads CASSWTGPLAF. CDR3 in DNA: TGTGCCAGCAGCTGGACAGGACCCCTCGCCTTC. The full variable domain, its missing parts supplied by reference TRBV7-8 and TRBJ2-7, is GAGVSQSPRYKVAKRGQDVALRCDPISGHVSLFWYQQALGQGPEFLTYFQNEAQLDKSGLPSDRFFAERPEGSVSTLKIQRTQQEDSAVYLCASSWTGPLAFGPGTRLTVT.

The chain has TRBV18 and TRBJ1-5; 11 nucleotides align to TRBD1. Losses at the gene ends were 4 bases for V and 7 bases for J; bases not matched to a gene: 3. CDR3 size: 14 residues. The germline CDR1 and CDR2 sequences are KGHSH and LQKENI. The chain's CDR3 is CASSRTGGRQPQHF. The CDR3 DNA reads as TGTGCCAGCTCACGGACAGGGGGCAGGCAGCCCCAGCATTTT. The full variable domain, completed using reference TRBV18 and TRBJ1-5, is NAGVMQNPRHLVRRRGQEARLRCSPMKGHSHVYWYRQLPEEGLKFMVYLQKENIIDESGMPKERFSAEFPKEGPSILRIQQVVRGDSAAYFCASSRTGGRQPQHFGDGTRLSIL.

This clone was observed a handful of times. The chain has TRBV7-6 and TRBJ2-5, with a weak D call TRBD2 (5 bases). The CDR3 runs 16 residues. Germline V gives CDR1 SGHVS, CDR2 FNYEAQ. Trimming cost V 5 bases and J 5 bases, with 21 bases left between them. DNA for the CDR3: TGTGCCAGCAGCGCCCAGGTGGGGAGTGGGCAGGAGACCCAGTACTTC. Translating it yields CASSAQVGSGQETQYF.

The chain is built from TRBV28 and TRBJ1-5; a weak D match, TRBD1 (6 bases). CDR3 length: 15 residues. V dropped 5 bases and J dropped 3 bases, with 14 bases sitting between them. The germline V gene encodes CDR1 MDHEN and CDR2 SYDVKM. The CDR3 is CASSLRAGDNQPQHF. In DNA form, the CDR3 reads TGTGCCAGCAGTCTCAGGGCAGGGGACAATCAGCCCCAGCATTTT.

The genes are TRBV12-3 or TRBV12-4 and TRBJ2-3; D uncertain. Trimming left V 1 base short and J 6 bases short, with 5 bases between. CDR3 length: 12 residues. In DNA form, the CDR3 reads TGTGCCAGCAGTTTAGTCGGGGATACGCAGTATTTT. It translates to CASSLVGDTQYF.